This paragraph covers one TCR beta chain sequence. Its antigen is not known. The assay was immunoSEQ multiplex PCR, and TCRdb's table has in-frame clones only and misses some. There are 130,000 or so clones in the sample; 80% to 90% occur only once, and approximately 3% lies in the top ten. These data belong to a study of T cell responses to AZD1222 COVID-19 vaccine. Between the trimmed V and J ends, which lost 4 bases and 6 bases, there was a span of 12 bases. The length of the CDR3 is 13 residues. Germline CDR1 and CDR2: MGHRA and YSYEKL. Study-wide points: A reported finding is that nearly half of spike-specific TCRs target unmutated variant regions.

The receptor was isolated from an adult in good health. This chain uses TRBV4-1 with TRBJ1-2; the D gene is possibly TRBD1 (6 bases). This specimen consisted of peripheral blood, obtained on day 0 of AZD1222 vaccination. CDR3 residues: CASSRDTQDGYTF. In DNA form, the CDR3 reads TGCGCCAGCAGCCGGGACACCCAAGATGGCTACACCTTC.